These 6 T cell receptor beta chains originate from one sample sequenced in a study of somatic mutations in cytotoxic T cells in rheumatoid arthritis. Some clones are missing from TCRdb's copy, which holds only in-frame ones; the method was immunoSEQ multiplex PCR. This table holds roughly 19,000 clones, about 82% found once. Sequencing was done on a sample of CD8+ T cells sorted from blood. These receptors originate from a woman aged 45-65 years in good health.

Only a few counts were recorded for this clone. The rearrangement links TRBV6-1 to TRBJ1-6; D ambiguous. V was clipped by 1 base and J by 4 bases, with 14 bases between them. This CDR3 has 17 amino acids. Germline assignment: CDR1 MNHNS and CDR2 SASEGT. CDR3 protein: CASSEDSRHHYNSPLHF. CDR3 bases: TGTGCCAGCAGTGAAGACAGCCGCCACCATTATAATTCACCCCTCCACTTT.

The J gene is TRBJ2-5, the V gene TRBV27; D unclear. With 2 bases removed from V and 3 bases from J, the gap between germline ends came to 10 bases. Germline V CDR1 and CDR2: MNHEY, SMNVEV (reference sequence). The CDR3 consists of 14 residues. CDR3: CASSLELGKETQYF. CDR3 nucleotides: TGTGCCAGCAGTTTAGAGCTGGGAAAAGAGACCCAGTACTTC.

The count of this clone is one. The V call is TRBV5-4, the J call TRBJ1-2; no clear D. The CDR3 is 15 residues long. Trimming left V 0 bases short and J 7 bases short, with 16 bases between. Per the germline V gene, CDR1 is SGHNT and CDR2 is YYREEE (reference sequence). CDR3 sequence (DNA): TGTGCCAGCAGCTTGGAGGTAGGGTCGTATGGTGGCTACACCTTC. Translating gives CASSLEVGSYGGYTF.

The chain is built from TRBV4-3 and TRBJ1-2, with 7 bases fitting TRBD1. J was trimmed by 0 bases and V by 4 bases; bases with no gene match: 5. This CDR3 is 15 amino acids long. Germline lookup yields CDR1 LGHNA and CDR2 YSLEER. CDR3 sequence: CASSPGGQPNYGYTF. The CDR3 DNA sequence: TGCGCCAGCAGCCCGGGGGGACAGCCTAACTATGGCTACACCTTC.

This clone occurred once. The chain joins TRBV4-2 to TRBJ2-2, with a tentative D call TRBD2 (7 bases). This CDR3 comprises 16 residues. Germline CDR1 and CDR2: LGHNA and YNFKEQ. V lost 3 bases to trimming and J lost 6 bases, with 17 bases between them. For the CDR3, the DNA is TGTGCCAGCAGCCAGCCCCCGGGGGGCGGCGCCGGGGAGCTGTTTTTT. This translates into CASSQPPGGGAGELFF.

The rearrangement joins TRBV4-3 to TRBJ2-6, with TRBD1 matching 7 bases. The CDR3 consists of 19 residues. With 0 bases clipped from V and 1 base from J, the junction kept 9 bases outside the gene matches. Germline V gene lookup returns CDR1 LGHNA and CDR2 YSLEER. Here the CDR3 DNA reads TGCGCCAGCAGCCAAGATAGGGGGCAGGGATTGTCTGGGGCCAACGTCCTGACTTTC. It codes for CASSQDRGQGLSGANVLTF.